These 22 T cell receptor beta chains were all obtained from the same sample, sequenced in a study. The protocol was immunoSEQ multiplex PCR, while the TCRdb copy is restricted to in-frame clones and leaves out a portion. The data show some 48,000 clones, with about 92% seen just once and about 10% held by the top ten. Sequencing was done on a sample of PBMCs. The source of these receptors is a middle-aged man with rheumatoid arthritis.

The V gene is TRBV11-2, the J gene TRBJ1-1, with 8 bases lining up with TRBD1. Germline CDR1 and CDR2: SGHAT and FQNNGV. With 0 bases clipped from V and 4 bases from J, the junction kept 4 bases outside the gene matches. The CDR3 loop spans 15 amino acids. The DNA of the CDR3 is TGTGCCAGCAGCTTAGACCGTACAGGGGGCACTGAAGCTTTCTTT. As protein: CASSLDRTGGTEAFF.

The chain has TRBV6-5 and TRBJ1-1; 7 positions agree with TRBD1. Germline values: CDR1 MNHEY, CDR2 SVGAGI. CDR3 length: 11 residues. Trimming cost V 8 bases and J 9 bases; bases outside gene matches: 6. The CDR3 DNA reads TGTGCCAGCGGCTGGGACAGAAAAGCTTTCTTT. It yields the protein CASGWDRKAFF.

This clone was counted only a few times. The rearrangement uses TRBV10-1 and TRBJ1-1; no clear D. With 0 bases removed from V and 4 bases from J, the gap between germline ends came to 6 bases. The CDR3 is made up of 13 amino acids. Germline V CDR1 and CDR2: WNHNN, SYGVQD (reference sequence). CDR3 coding DNA: TGCGCCAGCAGTGAGTCGTCAGGCACTGAAGCTTTCTTT. The encoded protein is CASSESSGTEAFF.

By share of the sample, this clone is medium-sized. The rearrangement joins TRBV7-9 to TRBJ2-7; the D is unclear. In germline, CDR1 is SEHNR, CDR2 FQNEAQ (reference sequence). With 5 bases removed from V and 2 bases from J, the gap between germline ends came to 13 bases. The CDR3 consists of 14 residues. CDR3 protein: CASSITHLPYEQYF. The CDR3 DNA reads as TGTGCCAGCAGCATCACTCACCTCCCCTACGAGCAGTACTTC.

This chain connects TRBV10-1 to TRBJ1-1; D is unclear. V was trimmed by 2 bases and J by 1 base, leaving 5 bases between them. This CDR3 region has 13 residues. The germline V gene has CDR1 WNHNN and CDR2 SYGVQD (reference sequence). CDR3 DNA: TGCGCCAGCAGTGAGACAGCGAACACTGAAGCTTTCTTT. This gives the protein CASSETANTEAFF.

This chain joins TRBV5-1 and TRBJ1-1, with TRBD1 matching over 8 bases. This CDR3 has 14 residues. CDR1 and CDR2 from the germline V gene are SGHRS and YFSETQ. V was pared by 5 bases and J by 0 bases, with 3 bases of the junction left unmatched. CDR3 protein: CASSRDRMNTEAFF. CDR3 DNA: TGCGCCAGCAGTCGGGACAGGATGAACACTGAAGCTTTCTTT.

The gene calls are TRBV20-1 and TRBJ1-1, with D perhaps matching TRBD1 (6 bases). Germline V gene lookup returns CDR1 DFQATT and CDR2 SNEGSKA (reference sequence). Between the trimmed V and J ends, which lost 5 bases and 4 bases, there was a span of 8 bases. The CDR3 extends over 11 amino acids. CDR3 coding DNA: TGCAGTGCTGGACAGTTCACTGAAGCTTTCTTT. It specifies CSAGQFTEAFF.

The chain combines TRBV5-1 with TRBJ1-1; 7 nucleotides line up with TRBD1. CDR1 is SGHRS, CDR2 YFSETQ, per germline. With 1 base clipped from V and 0 bases from J, the junction kept 9 bases outside the gene matches. The CDR3 has 17 amino acids. The CDR3 spells CASSLWGLQGVNTEAFF. CDR3 DNA sequence: TGCGCCAGCAGCTTGTGGGGGCTCCAGGGGGTGAACACTGAAGCTTTCTTT. The complete variable domain, with remaining parts taken from reference TRBV5-1 and TRBJ1-1, reads KAGVTQTPRYLIKTRGQQVTLSCSPISGHRSVSWYQQTPGQGLQFLFEYFSETQRNKGNFPGRFSGRQFSNSRSEMNVSTLELGDSALYLCASSLWGLQGVNTEAFFGQGTRLTVV.

This sequence joins TRBV4-2 and TRBJ2-7; 10 bases match TRBD2. CDR1 is LGHNA, CDR2 YNFKEQ, per germline. The CDR3 totals 16 residues. The ends lost 0 bases at V and 6 bases at J; junction bases unmatched: 8. CDR3: CASSQETSGALVEQYF. Written as DNA, the CDR3 is TGTGCCAGCAGCCAAGAAACTAGCGGGGCCTTGGTCGAGCAGTACTTC.

CDR3 region: CASSPRRDRGIGEQFF. The CDR3 DNA sequence: TGTGCCAGCAGCCCCCGCCGGGACAGGGGGATAGGTGAGCAGTTCTTC. The genes are TRBV9 and TRBJ2-1; 11 bases line up with TRBD1. Losses at the gene ends were 4 bases for V and 9 bases for J; bases not matched to a gene: 12. This CDR3 has 16 amino acids. CDR1 and CDR2 (germline): SGDLS, YYNGEE.

This chain connects TRBV2 to TRBJ2-7; D not certain. V gave up 6 bases and J gave up 3 bases, with 6 bases separating them. The V gene's germline CDR1 is SNHLY and CDR2 FYNNEI. The CDR3 contains 11 residues. The CDR3 sequence is CASRRSYEQYF. The CDR3 DNA follows: TGTGCCAGCAGACGGAGCTACGAGCAGTACTTC.

Here the CDR3 DNA reads TGTGCCAGCACCCTGGGGGCCACTGAAGCTTTCTTT. It yields the protein CASTLGATEAFF. The chain combines TRBV12-3 or TRBV12-4 with TRBJ1-1; perhaps TRBD1 as D (6 bases). This CDR3 spans 12 amino acids. V gave up 7 bases and J gave up 4 bases, with 10 bases separating them.

The rearrangement links TRBV4-1 to TRBJ2-7; 7 bases line up with TRBD1. The CDR3 sequence is 15 residues long. Trimming cost V 1 base and J 1 base; bases outside gene matches: 4. CDR1 is MGHRA and CDR2 is YSYEKL in the germline V gene. The CDR3 DNA sequence: TGCGCCAGCAGCCAAGTTGCGGACAGGTCCTACGAGCAGTACTTC. As protein: CASSQVADRSYEQYF.

The genes are TRBV6-5 and TRBJ2-1; 7 bases map to TRBD1. Germline values: CDR1 MNHEY, CDR2 SVGAGI. This CDR3 region has 14 residues. The V segment lost 5 bases and the J segment 5 bases; nucleotides outside the gene matches: 6. In DNA, the CDR3 is TGTGCCAGCAGTCCCCGGACAGGAGACAATGAGCAGTTCTTC. This sequence encodes CASSPRTGDNEQFF.

The chain is built from TRBV5-4 and TRBJ2-1; 7 bases line up with TRBD2. The CDR3 covers 15 residues. Germline V gene data show CDR1 as SGHNT and CDR2 as YYREEE (reference sequence). V trimming: 4 bases; J trimming: 6 bases; junction bases outside the gene matches: 10. CDR3 region: CASSKSGILGNEQFF. CDR3 bases: TGTGCCAGCAGCAAGAGCGGGATTTTGGGCAATGAGCAGTTCTTC.

The sample holds one count of this clone. The CDR3 loop reads CSVESVGNEQYF. Written as DNA, the CDR3 is TGCAGCGTTGAAAGTGTGGGGAACGAGCAGTACTTC. The gene calls are TRBV29-1 and TRBJ2-7, with D unclear. Trimming took 2 bases from V and 5 from J, leaving 10 bases between them. This CDR3 comprises 12 residues. Per the germline V gene, CDR1 is SQVTM and CDR2 is ANQGSEA.

The chain links TRBV7-8 to TRBJ1-4; D unresolved. Trimming took off 6 bases at V and 6 bases at J, with 17 bases between the two ends. There are 15 residues in the CDR3. CDR1 is SGHVS and CDR2 is FQNEAQ in the germline V gene. The CDR3 sequence: CASRPSGNWYEKLFF. The CDR3 DNA follows: TGTGCCAGCAGACCCTCGGGGAATTGGTATGAAAAACTGTTTTTT.

The chain carries TRBV6-6 and TRBJ2-6, with D possibly matching TRBD1 (6 bases). Germline V CDR1 and CDR2: MNHNY, SVGAGI (reference sequence). Trimming stripped 6 bases from V and 1 base from J, with 10 bases between. The CDR3 loop spans 15 amino acids. The CDR3 sequence is CASRDSGSGANVLTF. The CDR3 nucleotides read TGTGCCAGCAGGGACAGTGGTTCTGGGGCCAACGTCCTGACTTTC.

This clone occurred once. The chain recombines TRBV7-3 with TRBJ2-2; a weak D match, TRBD1 (6 bases). The V gene's germline CDR1 is SGHTA and CDR2 FQGTGA. The V and J ends lost 5 bases and 4 bases respectively, with 8 bases between them. The length of the CDR3 is 13 residues. The CDR3 bases are TGTGCCAGCAGCGGGGGCCGCACCGGGGAGCTGTTTTTT. Translating it yields CASSGGRTGELFF.

The gene calls are TRBV27 and TRBJ1-5; tentatively, D is TRBD1 (5 bases). This CDR3 comprises 16 residues. Trimming shortened V by 7 bases and J by 4 bases, and 20 bases separated the two germline ends. Germline V CDR1 and CDR2: MNHEY, SMNVEV (reference sequence). The CDR3 DNA sequence: TGTGCCAGCACCCCGGGGGGACCCTCGTTGAATCAGCCCCAGCATTTT. It yields the protein CASTPGGPSLNQPQHF.

This chain joins TRBV27 and TRBJ1-4, with TRBD1 matching over 9 bases. This CDR3 has 14 amino acids. CDR1 MNHEY and CDR2 SMNVEV come from the germline V gene (reference sequence). With V trimmed by 7 bases and J by 7 bases, 7 bases remained unmatched. CDR3 sequence (DNA): TGTGCCAGCACCGCCGGGACAGGGCTTGAAAAACTGTTTTTT. Its translation is CASTAGTGLEKLFF.

This clone has only one observation. This chain uses TRBV29-1 with TRBJ2-3; D is ambiguous. Germline lookup yields CDR1 SQVTM and CDR2 ANQGSEA. This CDR3 spans 15 amino acids. V was cut by 6 bases and J by 0 bases, with 16 bases left in between. This chain's CDR3 is CSVPQVGSSTDTQYF. The CDR3, as DNA: TGCAGCGTCCCCCAAGTGGGAAGTAGCACAGATACGCAGTATTTT.